Each of the 6 T cell receptor beta chains below was sequenced from the same sample in a study of a mutant IDH1 vaccine in newly diagnosed glioma. Profiling relied on immunoSEQ multiplex PCR, and the TCRdb table lists in-frame clones only, not all of them. The sample has 35,000 to 50,000 clones; 84% are singletons. Time point of the sample: week 11, during vaccination. Topical imiquimod was applied with each vaccine dose, which held 300 ug of mutant IDH1 20-mer peptide. Their antigen targets remain unknown. Sequencing was performed on PBMCs, taken from a glioma patient whose treatment included an IDH1 peptide vaccine. The receptors shown here come from a man aged 40-55 years with glioma.

The J gene is TRBJ1-2, the V gene TRBV7-9; D gene ambiguous. The germline V and J ends were trimmed by 5 bases and 2 bases, with 6 bases remaining between them. The germline V gene encodes CDR1 SEHNR and CDR2 FQNEAQ (reference sequence). The CDR3 covers 12 residues. CDR3 in DNA: TGTGCCAGCAGCAAGGAGAACTATGGCTACACCTTC. Protein product: CASSKENYGYTF.

This chain joins TRBV27 and TRBJ2-2; no definite D call. This CDR3 has 14 residues. CDR1 and CDR2 (germline): MNHEY, SMNVEV (reference sequence). Deletions cut 4 bases from V and 4 bases from J, with 10 bases between. For the CDR3, the DNA is TGTGCCAGCAGTTCCCTCTGGATCACCGGGGAGCTGTTTTTT. Protein: CASSSLWITGELFF.

The CDR3 here is CASSLSGGEGTQYF. In DNA form, the CDR3 reads TGCGCCAGCAGCCTAAGTGGGGGTGAGGGGACCCAGTACTTC. The chain couples TRBV5-1 to TRBJ2-5; either TRBD1 or TRBD2 may supply D (5 bases each). The CDR3 is 14 amino acids. V was cut by 4 bases and J by 7 bases, with 17 bases left in between. Germline assignment: CDR1 SGHRS and CDR2 YFSETQ.

The CDR3, as DNA: TGTGCCAGCAGCTTAGCGGGGTTGGACACCATATATTTT. Amino acids: CASSLAGLDTIYF. The chain employs TRBV7-9 and TRBJ1-3; D uncertain. Trimming took off 0 bases at V and 8 bases at J, with 8 bases between the two ends. The CDR3 sequence is 13 residues long. Germline V gives CDR1 SEHNR, CDR2 FQNEAQ (reference sequence).

The chain employs TRBV6-6 and TRBJ1-1; D ambiguous. V gave up 5 bases and J gave up 1 base, with 8 bases separating them. Germline V gene sequence: CDR1 MNHNY, CDR2 SVGAGI (reference sequence). The CDR3 consists of 13 residues. The CDR3 nucleotides are TGTGCCAGCAGTCCCCACGCGAACACTGAAGCTTTCTTT. It encodes CASSPHANTEAFF.

This clone was found a few times. V gene TRBV25-1 combines with J gene TRBJ1-2; D unresolved. Germline V gene sequence: CDR1 MGHDK, CDR2 SYGVNS. This CDR3 contains 15 residues. The ends were cut back, 3 bases at V and 3 bases at J, with 14 bases in the middle. The CDR3 loop reads CASSDNLGSYYGYTF. CDR3 nucleotides: TGTGCCAGCAGTGATAACCTGGGTTCTTACTATGGCTACACCTTC.